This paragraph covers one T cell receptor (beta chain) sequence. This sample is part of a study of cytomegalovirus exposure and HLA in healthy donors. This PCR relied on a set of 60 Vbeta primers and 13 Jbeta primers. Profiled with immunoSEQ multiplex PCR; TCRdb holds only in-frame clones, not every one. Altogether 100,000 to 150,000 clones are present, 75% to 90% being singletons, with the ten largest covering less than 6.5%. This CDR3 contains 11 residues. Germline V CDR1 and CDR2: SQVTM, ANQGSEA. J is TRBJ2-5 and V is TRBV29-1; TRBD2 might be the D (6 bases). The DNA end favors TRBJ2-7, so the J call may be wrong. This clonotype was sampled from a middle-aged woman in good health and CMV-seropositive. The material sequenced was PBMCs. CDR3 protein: CSAGTPYEQYF. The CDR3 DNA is TGCAGCGCCGGGACTCCCTACGAGCAGTACTTC.